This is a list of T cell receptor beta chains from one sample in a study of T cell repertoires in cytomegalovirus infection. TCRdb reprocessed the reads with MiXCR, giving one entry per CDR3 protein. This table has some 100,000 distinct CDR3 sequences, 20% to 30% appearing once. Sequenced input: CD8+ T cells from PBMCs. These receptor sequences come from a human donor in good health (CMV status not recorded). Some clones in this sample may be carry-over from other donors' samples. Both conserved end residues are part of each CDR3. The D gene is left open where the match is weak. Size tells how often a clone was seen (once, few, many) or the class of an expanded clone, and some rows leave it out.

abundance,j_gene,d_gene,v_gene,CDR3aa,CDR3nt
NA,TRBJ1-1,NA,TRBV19,CASRKVGPVNTEAFF,TGTGCCAGCCGCAAAGTGGGTCCCGTGAACACTGAAGCTTTCTTT
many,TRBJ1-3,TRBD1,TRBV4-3,CASSQDRTGTGNTIYF,TGCGCCAGCAGCCAAGATCGGACAGGGACTGGAAACACCATATATTTT
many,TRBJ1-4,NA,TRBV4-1,CASSQESPGGEKLFF,TGCGCCAGCAGCCAAGAATCCCCGGGGGGTGAAAAACTGTTTTTT
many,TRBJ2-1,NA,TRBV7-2,CASSLVPDRESEQFF,TGTGCCAGCAGCTTAGTTCCGGATCGTGAGAGCGAGCAGTTCTTC
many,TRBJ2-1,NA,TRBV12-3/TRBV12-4,CASSHPLRDYNEQFF,TGTGCCAGCAGTCACCCTCTGAGAGATTACAATGAGCAGTTCTTC
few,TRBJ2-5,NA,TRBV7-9,CASRLGQTQETQYF,TGTGCCAGCAGGCTGGGGCAGACCCAAGAGACCCAGTACTTC
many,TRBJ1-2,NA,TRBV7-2,CASSLAWEGNYGYTF,TGTGCCAGCAGCTTAGCGTGGGAGGGAAACTATGGCTACACCTTC
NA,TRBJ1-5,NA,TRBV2,CASSDAQYSNQPQHF,TGTGCCAGCAGTGACGCACAGTATAGCAATCAGCCCCAGCATTTT
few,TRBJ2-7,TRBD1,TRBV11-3,CASSSRDRDVYEQYF,TGTGCCAGCAGCTCCCGGGACAGAGACGTTTACGAGCAGTACTTC
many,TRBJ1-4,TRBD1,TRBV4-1,CASSQVIGTGLNFLFF,TGCGCCAGCAGCCAAGTAATAGGGACAGGGCTTAATTTTCTGTTTTTT
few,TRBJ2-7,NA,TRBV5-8,CASSFSGWQYF,TGTGCCAGCAGCTTCTCGGGGTGGCAGTACTTC
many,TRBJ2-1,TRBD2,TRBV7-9,CASSSRLAGKNEQFF,TGTGCCAGCAGCTCAAGACTAGCGGGAAAAAATGAGCAGTTCTTC
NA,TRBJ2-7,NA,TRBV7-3,CASSLVEDTPYEQYF,TGTGCCAGCAGCTTAGTCGAGGACACCCCCTACGAGCAGTACTTC
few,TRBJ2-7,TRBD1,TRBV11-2,CASSFRTGTGVSYEQYF,TGTGCCAGCAGTTTTCGAACCGGGACAGGGGTCTCCTACGAGCAGTACTTC
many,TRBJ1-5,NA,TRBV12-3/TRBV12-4,CASSYTDQPQHF,TGTGCCAGCAGTTACACCGATCAGCCCCAGCATTTT
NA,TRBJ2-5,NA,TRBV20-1,CSAIPQRQQETQYF,TGCAGTGCCATTCCACAGCGGCAACAAGAGACCCAGTACTTC
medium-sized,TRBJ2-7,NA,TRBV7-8,CASSPLGGLTYEQYF,TGTGCCAGCAGCCCACTCGGGGGGCTCACCTACGAGCAGTACTTC
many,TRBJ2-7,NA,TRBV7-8,CASTPGRHDEQYF,TGTGCCAGCACCCCGGGCCGTCACGACGAGCAGTACTTC
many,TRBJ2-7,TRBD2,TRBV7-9,CAGLLAGAEEQYF,TGTGCCGGTCTACTAGCGGGAGCCGAGGAGCAGTACTTC
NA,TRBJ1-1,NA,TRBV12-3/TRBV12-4,CASSASRMNTEAFF,TGTGCCAGCAGTGCCAGTCGAATGAACACTGAAGCTTTCTTT
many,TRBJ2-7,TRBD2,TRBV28,CASRTPASGGRDEQYF,TGTGCCAGCAGGACCCCAGCTAGCGGGGGAAGGGACGAGCAGTACTTC
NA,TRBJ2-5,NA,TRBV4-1,CASSQDPRGVGEAQYF,TGCGCCAGCAGCCAAGACCCCAGGGGAGTTGGAGAGGCCCAGTACTTC
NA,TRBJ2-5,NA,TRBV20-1,CSCFPGIRETQYF,TGCTCCTGCTTTCCGGGGATAAGGGAGACCCAGTACTTC
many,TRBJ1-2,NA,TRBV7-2,CASSPKTDLYTF,TGTGCCAGCAGCCCAAAGACAGACCTCTACACCTTC
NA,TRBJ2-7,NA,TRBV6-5,CASSYSIGAPSYEQYF,TGTGCCAGCAGTTACTCGATAGGGGCCCCCTCCTACGAGCAGTACTTC
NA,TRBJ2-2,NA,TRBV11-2,CASSFDGGTGELFF,TGTGCCAGCAGCTTTGATGGAGGGACCGGGGAGCTGTTTTTT
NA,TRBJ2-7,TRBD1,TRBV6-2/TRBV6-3,CASSYSGTGDYEQYF,TGTGCCAGCAGTTACTCCGGGACAGGAGACTACGAGCAGTACTTC
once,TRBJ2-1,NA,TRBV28,CASSTRDREVYNEQFF,TGTGCCAGCAGTACCCGCGATAGGGAGGTATACAATGAGCAGTTCTTC
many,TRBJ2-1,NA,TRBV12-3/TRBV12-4,CASRTGTGRSEQFF,TGTGCCAGCAGGACCGGGACTGGAAGGAGCGAGCAGTTCTTC
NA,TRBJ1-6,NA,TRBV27,CASSFTQGYNSPLHF,TGTGCCAGCAGCTTTACACAGGGCTATAATTCACCCCTCCACTTT
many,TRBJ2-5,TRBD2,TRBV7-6,CASSLAVAGGSQETQYF,TGTGCCAGCAGCTTAGCGGTAGCGGGAGGATCACAAGAGACCCAGTACTTC
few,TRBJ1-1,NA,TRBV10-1,CASSEYGTDMNTEAFF,TGCGCCAGCAGTGAGTACGGGACCGATATGAACACTGAAGCTTTCTTT
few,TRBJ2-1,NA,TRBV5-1,CASALAAPSYNEQFF,TGCGCCAGCGCTCTCGCAGCGCCCTCTTACAATGAGCAGTTCTTC
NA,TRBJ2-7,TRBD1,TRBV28,CASSLTGGPSYEQYF,TGTGCCAGCAGTTTAACAGGGGGCCCGTCCTACGAGCAGTACTTC
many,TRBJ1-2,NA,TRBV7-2,CASSYLDSGYGYTF,TGTGCCAGCAGCTACCTAGACAGTGGCTATGGCTACACCTTC
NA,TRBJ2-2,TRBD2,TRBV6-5,CASSPLAGTGELFF,TGTGCCAGCAGTCCTCTAGCGGGAACCGGGGAGCTGTTTTTT
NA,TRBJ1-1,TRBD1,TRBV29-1,CSVGGATGMNTEAFF,TGCAGCGTTGGAGGGGCGACAGGGATGAACACTGAAGCTTTCTTT
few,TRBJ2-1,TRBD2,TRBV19,CASSAYRIGMLAGGLDNEQFF,TGTGCCAGTAGTGCTTACAGAATTGGGATGCTAGCGGGAGGTCTCGACAATGAGCAGTTCTTC
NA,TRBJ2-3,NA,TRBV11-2,CASSLNLDYSDTQYF,TGTGCCAGCAGCTTAAATTTGGACTATTCAGATACGCAGTATTTT
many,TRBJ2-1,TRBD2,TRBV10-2,CASSVGLAGNEQFF,TGCGCCAGCAGTGTAGGACTAGCGGGAAATGAGCAGTTCTTC
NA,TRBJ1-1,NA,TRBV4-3,CASASGDLNTEAFF,TGCGCCAGCGCCTCTGGGGATTTGAACACTGAAGCTTTCTTT
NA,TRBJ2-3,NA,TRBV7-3,CASSPHGAPVGDTQYF,TGTGCCAGCAGCCCCCACGGGGCTCCAGTGGGAGATACGCAGTATTTT
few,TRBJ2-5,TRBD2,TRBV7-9,CASSLIDGTSGQETQYF,TGTGCCAGCAGCTTAATCGATGGGACTAGCGGACAAGAGACCCAGTACTTC
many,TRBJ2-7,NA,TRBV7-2,CASSQQPGATYEQYF,TGTGCCAGCAGCCAGCAGCCCGGGGCCACCTACGAGCAGTACTTC
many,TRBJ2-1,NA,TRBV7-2,CASSPGVARNNEQFF,TGTGCCAGCAGCCCCGGGGTGGCGAGAAACAATGAGCAGTTCTTC
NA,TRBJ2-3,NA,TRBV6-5,CASSYSASPSTDTQYF,TGTGCCAGCAGTTACTCAGCCTCCCCTAGCACAGATACGCAGTATTTT
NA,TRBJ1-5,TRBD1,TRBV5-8,CASSPPRDRTPEVQPQHF,TGTGCCAGCAGCCCCCCCCGGGACAGGACGCCTGAGGTTCAGCCCCAGCATTTT
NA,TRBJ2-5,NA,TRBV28,CASSVGTREQTQYF,TGTGCCAGCAGTGTCGGGACCCGGGAGCAGACCCAGTACTTC
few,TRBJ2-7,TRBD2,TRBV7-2,CASRSGGSFEQYF,TGTGCCAGCAGGTCCGGGGGGTCCTTCGAGCAGTACTTC
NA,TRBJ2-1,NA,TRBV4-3,CASSQDSGFRSYNEQFF,TGCGCCAGCAGCCAAGACTCCGGGTTTAGGTCCTACAATGAGCAGTTCTTC
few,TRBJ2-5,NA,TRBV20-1,CSVTETQETQYF,TGCAGCGTGACGGAGACCCAAGAGACCCAGTACTTC
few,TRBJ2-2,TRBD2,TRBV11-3,CASSLDFTSGFQGTGELFF,TGTGCCAGCAGCTTAGATTTTACTAGCGGTTTCCAAGGCACCGGGGAGCTGTTTTTT
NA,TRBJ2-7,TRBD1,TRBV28,CASSLDQGATGYEQYF,TGTGCCAGCAGTCTAGATCAGGGGGCGACCGGCTACGAGCAGTACTTC
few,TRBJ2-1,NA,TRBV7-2,CASSELVYNEQFF,TGTGCCAGCAGCGAACTAGTATACAATGAGCAGTTCTTC
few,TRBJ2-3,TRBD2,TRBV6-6,CAAGGVNTDTQYF,TGTGCCGCGGGGGGGGTGAACACAGATACGCAGTATTTT
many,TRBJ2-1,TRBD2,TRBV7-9,CASSLNGGENNEQFF,TGTGCCAGCAGCTTAAACGGGGGGGAGAACAATGAGCAGTTCTTC
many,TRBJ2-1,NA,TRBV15,CATSVTAGRNEQFF,TGTGCCACCAGCGTAACCGCCGGTCGGAATGAGCAGTTCTTC
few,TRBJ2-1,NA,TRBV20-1,CSARLGNEQFF,TGCAGTGCTAGATTGGGGAATGAGCAGTTCTTC
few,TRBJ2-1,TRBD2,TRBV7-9,CASSLVASGDYNEQFF,TGTGCCAGCAGCTTAGTTGCTAGCGGGGATTACAATGAGCAGTTCTTC